This T cell receptor beta chain was sequenced in a study of blood T cell repertoires in COVID-19. Study at large: COVID-19 samples collected from the United States, Italy and Spain covered acute and convalescent phases. The analysed material was cDNA or gDNA that came from T cells, B-cell-depleted T cells, or PBMCs.

Original methodology: Reference gene primer amplification gave nucleated cell count estimates. Some clones are missing from TCRdb's copy, which holds only in-frame ones; the method was immunoSEQ multiplex PCR. D and trimming come from the DNA, and the V and J calls and clone size come from that table. The data hold a few hundred thousand clones, with roughly 85% observed a single time. Germline assignment: CDR1 LNHNV and CDR2 YYDKDF (reference sequence). The CDR3 runs to 13 residues. V lost 1 base, J lost 5 bases, and 9 bases lay in between. The genes are TRBV15 and TRBJ2-7, with TRBD1 as a possible D gene (6 bases). This receptor was taken from a woman under 30 with acute or convalescent COVID-19. The sequenced material came from peripheral blood. The CDR3 DNA reads as TGTGCCACCAGCAGAGGAACAGGGCACGAGCAGTACTTC. Protein: CATSRGTGHEQYF.